The rows below give T cell receptor beta chains drawn from one sample of a study of cytomegalovirus exposure and HLA in healthy donors. Generated by immunoSEQ multiplex PCR, the TCRdb table keeps only in-frame clones and is missing some. The table lists tens of thousands of clones, about 67% of them singletons. Sequences were obtained from PBMCs. These receptors were taken from a human donor in good health. Each CDR3 is given without its conserved first and last residue. Expanded clones are given a class, and other clones once, few, many or no size at all.

clone size | V gene | CDR3 protein
- | TRBV18 | ASSWTGGNTEAF
few | TRBV30 | AWNRGTTDTQY
once | TRBV30 | AWSGTGRTEAF
- | TRBV28 | ASRIMGTGNTEAF
- | TRBV27 | ASSLPQGEQF
- | TRBV6-6 | ASSGAGEETQY
few | TRBV6-1 | ASSEVEEGAYEQY
- | TRBV14 | ASSQSSGSYGYT
once | TRBV29-1 | SVEDPHRGRDTDTQY
- | TRBV18 | ASSPGGPQETQY
few | TRBV5-4 | ASIEFVTGGAETQY
- | TRBV10-1 | ASSPGGTLYYEQY
- | TRBV6-5 | ASSPGTGGFEQY
- | TRBV5-1 | ASGIAGGSTDTQY
- | TRBV5-4 | ASSLGQGVETQY
- | TRBV6-5 | ASSYQGEQPQH
once | TRBV5-1 | ASSRQGNTEAF
- | TRBV11-2 | ASSLEVAGQETQY
- | TRBV5-6 | ASSLGLAGSSYEQY
- | TRBV5-4 | ASSSISRGNTEAF
- | TRBV5-1 | ASSFGDNQPQH
- | TRBV9 | ASSSSGTSGRSDTQY
- | TRBV5-1 | ASSLESGQETQY
- | TRBV12-5 | ASGSPAGRGWGEQY
- | TRBV27 | ASSFSGQYSNQPQH